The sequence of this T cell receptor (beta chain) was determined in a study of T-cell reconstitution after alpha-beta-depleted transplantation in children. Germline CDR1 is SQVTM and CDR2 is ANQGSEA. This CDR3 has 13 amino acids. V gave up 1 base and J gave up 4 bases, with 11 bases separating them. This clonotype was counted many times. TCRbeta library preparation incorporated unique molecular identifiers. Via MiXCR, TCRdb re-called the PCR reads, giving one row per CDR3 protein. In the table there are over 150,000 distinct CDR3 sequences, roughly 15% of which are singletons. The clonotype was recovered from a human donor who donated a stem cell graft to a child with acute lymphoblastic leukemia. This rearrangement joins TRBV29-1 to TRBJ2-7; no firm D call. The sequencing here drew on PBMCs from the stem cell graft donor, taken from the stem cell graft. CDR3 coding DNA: TGCAGCGTTGAAGGGGTTGCAGAATACGAGCAGTACTTC. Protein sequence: CSVEGVAEYEQYF.